This T cell receptor (beta chain) was captured by sequencing in a study of T cell changes during pregnancy in multiple sclerosis. Generated by immunoSEQ multiplex PCR, the TCRdb table keeps only in-frame clones and is missing some. The data show about 16,000 clones, around 96% seen once. The TCR comes from a female donor with multiple sclerosis, enrolled in a pregnancy study. The sequencing used peripheral blood, collected in the third trimester of pregnancy.

CDR3 in amino acids: CASSSAGTGLNTGELFF. The CDR3 DNA reads TGTGCCAGCAGCTCGGCGGGGACAGGGTTGAACACCGGGGAGCTGTTTTTT. This rearrangement joins TRBV5-5 to TRBJ2-2, with 9 bases aligning to TRBD1. CDR1 SGHKS and CDR2 YYEKEE come from the germline V gene (reference sequence). This CDR3 comprises 17 residues. With V trimmed by 3 bases and J by 1 base, 7 bases remained unmatched.